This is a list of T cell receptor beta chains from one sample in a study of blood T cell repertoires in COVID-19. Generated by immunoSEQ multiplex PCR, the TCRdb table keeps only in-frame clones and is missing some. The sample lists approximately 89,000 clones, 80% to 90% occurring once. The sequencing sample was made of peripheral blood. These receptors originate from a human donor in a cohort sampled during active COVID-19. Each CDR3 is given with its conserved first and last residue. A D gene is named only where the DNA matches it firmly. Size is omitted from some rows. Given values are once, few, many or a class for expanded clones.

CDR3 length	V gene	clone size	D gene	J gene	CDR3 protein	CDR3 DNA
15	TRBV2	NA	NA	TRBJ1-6	CASAMRREDNSPLHF	TGTGCCAGTGCCATGAGGAGGGAGGATAATTCACCCCTCCACTTT
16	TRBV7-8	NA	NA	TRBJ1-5	CASSSRQEDSNQPQHF	TGTGCCAGCAGCAGTCGACAGGAGGATAGCAATCAGCCCCAGCATTTT
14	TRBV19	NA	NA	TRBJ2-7	CASSAQSGTYEQYF	TGTGCCAGTAGTGCACAATCCGGGACTTACGAGCAGTACTTC
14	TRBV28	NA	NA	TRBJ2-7	CASYGGGSTYEQYF	TGTGCCAGCTACGGCGGGGGCTCAACCTACGAGCAGTACTTC
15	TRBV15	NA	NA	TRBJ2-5	CATSRDRSYQETQYF	TGTGCCACCAGCAGAGATAGGAGCTACCAAGAGACCCAGTACTTC
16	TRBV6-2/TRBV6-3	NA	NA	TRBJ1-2	CASSSIVIRYNYGYTF	TGTGCCAGCAGTTCCATCGTCATCAGGTATAACTATGGCTACACCTTC
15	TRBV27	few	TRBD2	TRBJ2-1	CASSLSGGGALEQFF	TGTGCCAGCAGTTTATCGGGCGGGGGGGCCTTGGAGCAGTTCTTC
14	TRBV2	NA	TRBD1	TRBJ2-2	CASRLRDRVGELFF	TGTGCCAGCAGACTCCGGGACAGGGTCGGGGAGCTGTTTTTT
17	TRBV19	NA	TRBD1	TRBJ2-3	CASSITARTGRTDTQYF	TGTGCCAGTAGTATTACCGCCAGGACAGGGCGGACAGATACGCAGTATTTT
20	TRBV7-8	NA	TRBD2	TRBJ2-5	CASSLGLAGAPRANQETQYF	TGTGCCAGCAGCCTTGGACTAGCGGGGGCGCCGAGGGCGAATCAAGAGACCCAGTACTTC
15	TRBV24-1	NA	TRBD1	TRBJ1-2	CATSDPTGRNDGYTF	TGTGCCACCAGTGATCCGACAGGGAGAAATGATGGCTACACCTTC
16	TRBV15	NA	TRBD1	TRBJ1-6	CATSRVIRDRDSPLHF	TGTGCCACCAGCAGAGTAATTAGGGACAGGGATTCACCCCTCCACTTT
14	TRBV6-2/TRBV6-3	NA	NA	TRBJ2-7	CASSYSTYSYEQYF	TGTGCCAGCAGTTACTCCACCTACTCCTACGAGCAGTACTTC
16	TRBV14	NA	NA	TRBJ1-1	CASSQDRPRFGVRAFF	TGTGCCAGCAGCCAAGATCGCCCCAGGTTCGGTGTAAGAGCTTTCTTT
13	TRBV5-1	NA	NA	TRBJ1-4	CASSLESVEKLFF	TGCGCCAGCAGCTTGGAAAGCGTCGAAAAACTGTTTTTT
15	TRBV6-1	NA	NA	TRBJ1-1	CASSEASAGLKKAFF	TGTGCCAGCAGTGAAGCATCGGCAGGGCTAAAGAAAGCTTTCTTT
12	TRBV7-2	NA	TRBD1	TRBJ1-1	CASSRGTAEAFF	TGTGCCAGCAGCCGGGGGACAGCTGAAGCTTTCTTT
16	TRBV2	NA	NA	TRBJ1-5	CASSQMTGGSNQPQHF	TGTGCCAGCAGCCAAATGACAGGTGGGAGCAATCAGCCCCAGCATTTT
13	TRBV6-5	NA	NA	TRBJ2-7	CASSGSHSYEQYF	TGTGCCAGCAGCGGTTCCCACTCCTACGAGCAGTACTTC
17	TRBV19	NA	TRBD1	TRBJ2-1	CASSLGRQGQGANEQFF	TGTGCCAGTAGTTTGGGCCGCCAGGGACAGGGGGCAAATGAGCAGTTCTTC
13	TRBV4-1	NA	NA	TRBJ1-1	CASSQAGNFEAFF	TGCGCCAGCAGCCAAGCAGGAAACTTTGAAGCTTTCTTT
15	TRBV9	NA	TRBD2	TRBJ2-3	CASSVNAGGRDTQYF	TGTGCCAGCAGCGTAAACGCGGGGGGGCGAGATACGCAGTATTTT
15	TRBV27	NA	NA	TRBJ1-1	CASRPNWGGNTEAFF	TGTGCCAGCAGGCCCAATTGGGGGGGCAACACTGAAGCTTTCTTT
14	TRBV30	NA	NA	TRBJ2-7	CAWRLQGGTYEQYF	TGTGCCTGGAGGCTACAGGGGGGGACCTACGAGCAGTACTTC
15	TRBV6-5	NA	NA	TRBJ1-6	CASSLGTAGNSPLHF	TGTGCCAGCAGCCTCGGGACCGCGGGGAATTCACCCCTCCACTTT
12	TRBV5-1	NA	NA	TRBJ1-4	CASSLAGEKLFF	TGCGCCAGCAGCTTGGCCGGTGAAAAACTGTTTTTT
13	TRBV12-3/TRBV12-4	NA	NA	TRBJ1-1	CASSRAGFTEAFF	TGTGCCAGCAGTCGGGCAGGGTTCACTGAAGCTTTCTTT
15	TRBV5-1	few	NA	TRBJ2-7	CASTTGTDYFYEQYF	TGCGCCAGCACCACTGGGACTGACTATTTTTACGAGCAGTACTTC
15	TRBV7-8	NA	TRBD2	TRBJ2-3	CASSLVGLGPDTQYF	TGTGCCAGCAGCTTAGTGGGACTAGGGCCAGATACGCAGTATTTT
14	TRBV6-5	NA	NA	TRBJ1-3	CASSFSGPGNTIYF	TGTGCCAGCAGTTTTTCAGGGCCCGGAAACACCATATATTTT
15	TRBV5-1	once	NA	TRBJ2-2	CASSLVQAVPGELFF	TGCGCCAGCAGCTTGGTACAAGCGGTCCCCGGGGAGCTGTTTTTT
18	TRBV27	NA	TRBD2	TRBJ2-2	CASSLRRLAGQNTGELFF	TGTGCCAGCAGTCTGAGGCGACTAGCGGGACAAAACACCGGGGAGCTGTTTTTT
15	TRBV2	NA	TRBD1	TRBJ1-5	CASRQDRVSNQPQHF	TGTGCCAGCAGACAGGACAGGGTTAGCAATCAGCCCCAGCATTTT
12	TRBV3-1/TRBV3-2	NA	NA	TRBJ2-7	CASSQLSDEQYF	TGTGCCAGCAGCCAATTAAGCGACGAGCAGTACTTC
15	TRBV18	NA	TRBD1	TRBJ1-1	CASSPQGQMNTEAFF	TGTGCCAGCTCACCTCAGGGACAGATGAACACTGAAGCTTTCTTT
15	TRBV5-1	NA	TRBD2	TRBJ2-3	CASSWTSGPTDTQYF	TGCGCCAGCAGCTGGACTAGCGGCCCCACAGATACGCAGTATTTT
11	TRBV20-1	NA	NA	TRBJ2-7	CSASATYEQYF	TGCAGTGCTAGCGCTACGTACGAGCAGTACTTC
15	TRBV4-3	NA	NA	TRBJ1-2	CASSQVLGGSYGYTF	TGCGCCAGCAGCCAAGTACTGGGAGGCAGCTATGGCTACACCTTC
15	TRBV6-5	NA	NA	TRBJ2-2	CASRNRQALLGELFF	TGTGCCAGCAGGAACAGACAGGCCCTCCTCGGGGAGCTGTTTTTT
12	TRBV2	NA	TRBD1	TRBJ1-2	CASSWTGEGYTF	TGTGCCAGCAGTTGGACAGGGGAGGGCTACACCTTC
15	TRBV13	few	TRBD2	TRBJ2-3	CASSFERGGVDTQYF	TGTGCCAGCAGCTTCGAGCGGGGGGGCGTAGATACGCAGTATTTT
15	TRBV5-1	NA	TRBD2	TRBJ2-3	CASSAGGASTDTQYF	TGCGCCAGCAGCGCCGGGGGGGCGAGCACAGATACGCAGTATTTT
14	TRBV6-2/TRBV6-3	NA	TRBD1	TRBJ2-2	CASSLGTDTGELFF	TGTGCCAGCAGTCTGGGGACAGACACCGGGGAGCTGTTTTTT
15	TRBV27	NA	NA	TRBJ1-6	CASSLSPQGRSPLHF	TGTGCCAGCAGTTTATCTCCGCAGGGCCGGTCACCCCTCCACTTT
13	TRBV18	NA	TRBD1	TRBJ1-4	CASSPDRVEKLFF	TGTGCCAGCTCACCCGACAGGGTTGAAAAACTGTTTTTT
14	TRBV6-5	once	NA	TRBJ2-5	CASSSPRRGETQYF	TGTGCCAGCAGTTCTCCACGGAGGGGAGAGACCCAGTACTTC
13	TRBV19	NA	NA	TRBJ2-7	CASSIDLSYEQYF	TGTGCCAGTAGTATAGATCTTAGCTACGAGCAGTACTTC
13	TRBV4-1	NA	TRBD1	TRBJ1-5	CASSFTGGQPQHF	TGCGCCAGCAGTTTTACAGGGGGCCAGCCCCAGCATTTT